The 14 T cell receptor beta chains below were found in one sample sequenced in a study of shared clonotypes between healthy human individuals. Repertoires were generated with immunoSEQ multiplex PCR, while TCRdb's copy carries only in-frame clones and drops some. The data contain under 1,100,000 clones, approximately 80% of them singletons. Sample: memory CD4+ T cells from PBMCs. Subset: CD45RA-negative fraction. The receptors were gathered from a man younger than 35 in good health. Some clones in this sample may be carry-over from other donors' samples.

This rearrangement joins TRBV5-1 to TRBJ2-7; D is undetermined. Between the trimmed V and J ends, which lost 1 base and 1 base, there was a span of 9 bases. CDR1 SGHRS and CDR2 YFSETQ come from the germline V gene. This CDR3 spans 14 amino acids. DNA of the CDR3: TGCGCCAGCAGCTTGACCGGTACATCCTACGAGCAGTACTTC. It specifies CASSLTGTSYEQYF.

The chain combines TRBV7-2 with TRBJ1-1; D is perhaps TRBD1 (6 bases). Trimming took 6 bases from V and 4 from J, leaving 15 bases between them. The V gene's germline CDR1 is SGHTA and CDR2 FQGNSA. The CDR3 contains 14 residues. CDR3 bases: TGTGCCAGCAGTAGCAGGGGAGGGAGCACTGAAGCTTTCTTT. This translates into CASSSRGGSTEAFF.

The chain is built from TRBV28 and TRBJ2-7, with D perhaps matching TRBD2 (6 bases). The CDR3 totals 12 residues. With 8 bases removed from V and 1 base from J, the gap between germline ends came to 9 bases. CDR1 is MDHEN, CDR2 SYDVKM, per germline. The CDR3 region is CASLSGSYEQYF. The DNA of the CDR3 is TGTGCCAGCTTGAGCGGGTCCTACGAGCAGTACTTC.

V is TRBV11-2 and J is TRBJ2-3; tentatively, D is TRBD1 or TRBD2 (7 bases each). CDR1 SGHAT and CDR2 FQNNGV come from the germline V gene. The V gene lost 3 bases and the J gene lost 9 bases, with 13 bases spanning the gap. This CDR3 region has 13 residues. The DNA of the CDR3 is TGTGCCAGCAGCTTTGACAGGGAGGGCACGCAGTATTTT. This gives the protein CASSFDREGTQYF.

In its sample, this clone was seen a few times. Other DNA variants within this sample encode the same CDR3. The chain links TRBV28 to TRBJ2-7; D call uncertain. There are 12 residues in the CDR3. Deletions cut 2 bases from V and 2 bases from J, with 4 bases between. Germline V gene data show CDR1 as MDHEN and CDR2 as SYDVKM. CDR3 DNA sequence: TGTGCCAGCAGTTTAGCGGCCTACGAGCAGTACTTC. This encodes CASSLAAYEQYF.

The chain uses TRBV6-1 and TRBJ2-7; D remains ambiguous. The CDR3 spans 13 residues. Germline V CDR1 and CDR2: MNHNS, SASEGT. Between the trimmed V and J ends, which lost 10 bases and 2 bases, there was a span of 15 bases. The CDR3 loop is CATPRPATYEQYF. In nucleotides, the CDR3 is TGTGCCACCCCCCGACCAGCTACCTACGAGCAGTACTTC.

This clone occurred once. Different DNA sequences within this sample yield the same CDR3. This chain connects TRBV5-1 to TRBJ2-2; D unclear. Germline CDR1 is SGHRS and CDR2 is YFSETQ. The CDR3 covers 13 residues. Trimming stripped 0 bases from V and 3 bases from J, with 3 bases between. Written as DNA, the CDR3 is TGCGCCAGCAGCTTGGTCGACACCGGGGAGCTGTTTTTT. The encoded protein is CASSLVDTGELFF.

The genes are TRBV4-1 and TRBJ1-3; 8 bases agree with TRBD1. This CDR3 has 16 amino acids. Trimming took 0 bases from V and 0 from J; bases not matched to a gene: 1. Germline V CDR1 and CDR2: MGHRA, YSYEKL. The CDR3 protein is CASSQDDRGSGNTIYF. For the CDR3, the DNA is TGCGCCAGCAGCCAAGACGACAGGGGCTCTGGAAACACCATATATTTT.

This clone has ten or more counts. V and J are TRBV4-2 and TRBJ1-6; unclear D gene. Germline V gene sequence: CDR1 LGHNA, CDR2 YNFKEQ. The CDR3 spans 16 residues. Between the trimmed V and J ends, which lost 0 bases and 4 bases, there was a span of 10 bases. CDR3 DNA sequence: TGTGCCAGCAGCCAAGACCCCTACGTTTATAATTCACCCCTCCACTTT. Its protein is CASSQDPYVYNSPLHF.

This clone has only one observation. The gene calls are TRBV9 and TRBJ1-4; D is possibly TRBD1 (6 bases). V dropped 4 bases and J dropped 8 bases, with 15 bases sitting between them. CDR3 length equals 14 residues. Germline CDR1 reads SGDLS; CDR2 reads YYNGEE. For the CDR3, the DNA is TGTGCCAGCAGCCCTAGGGGTAGGGGGGAAAAACTGTTTTTT. This gives the protein CASSPRGRGEKLFF.

The J gene is TRBJ2-2, the V gene TRBV10-3; D not resolved. V dropped 5 bases and J dropped 1 base, with 5 bases sitting between them. Germline V gene data show CDR1 as ENHRY and CDR2 as SYGVKD. The CDR3 is 13 residues long. CDR3 sequence (DNA): TGTGCCATCAGTTCCCAGAACACCGGGGAGCTGTTTTTT. As protein: CAISSQNTGELFF.

The CDR3 loop is CASSLDSSGKLFF. The CDR3 DNA reads as TGTGCCAGCAGTCTGGACAGCAGTGGAAAACTGTTTTTT. V gene TRBV28 combines with J gene TRBJ1-4, with D perhaps matching TRBD1 (6 bases). V was pared by 5 bases and J by 10 bases, with 14 bases between. Germline V gene sequence: CDR1 MDHEN, CDR2 SYDVKM. The CDR3 spans 13 residues.

This clone appeared once. The chain joins TRBV2 to TRBJ2-1; 10 bases agree with TRBD2. This CDR3 comprises 16 residues. Unmatched junction bases numbered 14, after V lost 8 bases and J lost 7 bases. The germline V gene has CDR1 SNHLY and CDR2 FYNNEI. CDR3 amino acids: CASVGGGLARGNEQFF. The CDR3 nucleotides read TGTGCCAGCGTCGGCGGGGGACTAGCGAGAGGTAATGAGCAGTTCTTC. Full variable domain (missing parts from reference TRBV2 and TRBJ2-1): EPEVTQTPSHQVTQMGQEVILRCVPISNHLYFYWYRQILGQKVEFLVSFYNNEISEKSEIFDDQFSVERPDGSNFTLKIRSTKLEDSAMYFCASVGGGLARGNEQFFGPGTRLTVL.

About this clone: Germline and junction disagree at one end, which may indicate a read error. This chain connects TRBV7-9 to TRBJ2-7; D may be TRBD1 or TRBD2 (5 bases each). CDR1 and CDR2 from the germline V gene are SEHNR and FQNEAQ (reference sequence). The CDR3 is 15 residues long. This CDR3 reads CASSLVGAPSHEQYF. The CDR3 region has the DNA TGTGCCAGCAGCTTAGTCGGGGCCCCCTCCCACGAGCAGTACTTC.